The 9 T cell receptor beta chains presented below share a single source sample, sequenced in a study of Ad26.COV2.S vaccination and SARS-CoV-2 variants. Assay used: immunoSEQ multiplex PCR; TCRdb lists only in-frame clones, some missing. The sample holds around 400,000 clones, about nine tenths seen once. Treatment in this sample: around 19 received Ad26.COV2.S at low or high dose, single or two shots; five or six received placebo; per-sample allocation not given. Collection of samples fell on day 63 after the first vaccine or placebo injection. The sample was peripheral blood, taken in a trial of Ad26.COV2.S vaccine versus placebo. Receptors were obtained from a person between 18 and 65 years old who received the Ad26.COV2.S COVID-19 vaccine or a placebo.

The chain carries TRBV25-1 and TRBJ2-2; D gene uncertain. Germline V gene sequence: CDR1 MGHDK, CDR2 SYGVNS. Trimming stripped 5 bases from V and 1 base from J, with 8 bases between. This CDR3 comprises 14 residues. CDR3 region: CASSYRRNTGELFF. The CDR3 nucleotides read TGTGCCAGCAGTTATCGCAGGAACACCGGGGAGCTGTTTTTT.

The V call is TRBV7-8, the J call TRBJ2-2; 10 bases line up with TRBD2. After removal of 4 bases from V and 0 bases from J, the junction contained 5 bases not matched to a gene. The CDR3 consists of 17 residues. CDR1 is SGHVS, CDR2 FQNEAQ, per germline. The CDR3 DNA reads as TGTGCCAGCAGCTGGGGGGGGACTAGCGCGAACACCGGGGAGCTGTTTTTT. This sequence encodes CASSWGGTSANTGELFF. The whole variable domain, remainder taken from reference TRBV7-8 and TRBJ2-2, is GAGVSQSPRYKVAKRGQDVALRCDPISGHVSLFWYQQALGQGPEFLTYFQNEAQLDKSGLPSDRFFAERPEGSVSTLKIQRTQQEDSAVYLCASSWGGTSANTGELFFGEGSRLTVL.

The chain employs TRBV9 and TRBJ1-3; TRBD1 matches at 8 bases. V lost 0 bases and J lost 2; bases outside the gene matches: 7. This CDR3 comprises 17 residues. Germline V lookup: CDR1 SGDLS, CDR2 YYNGEE. CDR3 loop: CASSVADRGLPGNTIYF. CDR3 bases: TGTGCCAGCAGCGTAGCCGACAGGGGCCTACCTGGAAACACCATATATTTT.

The rearrangement links TRBV2 to TRBJ2-2; a possible D gene is TRBD2 (6 bases). CDR3 length equals 16 residues. Between the trimmed V and J ends, which lost 5 bases and 4 bases, there was a span of 17 bases. In germline, CDR1 is SNHLY, CDR2 FYNNEI. In DNA form, the CDR3 reads TGTGCCAGCAGTTCCTTGGCGGGACTCCTCACCGGGGAGCTGTTTTTT. It translates to CASSSLAGLLTGELFF. Full variable domain (rest looked up from reference TRBV2 and TRBJ2-2): EPEVTQTPSHQVTQMGQEVILRCVPISNHLYFYWYRQILGQKVEFLVSFYNNEISEKSEIFDDQFSVERPDGSNFTLKIRSTKLEDSAMYFCASSSLAGLLTGELFFGEGSRLTVL.

Only one count was recorded for this clone. This chain links TRBV18 with TRBJ1-1; D is ambiguous. CDR1 and CDR2 from the germline V gene are KGHSH and LQKENI. Trimming took off 2 bases at V and 10 bases at J, with 17 bases between the two ends. The CDR3 has 14 amino acids. The CDR3 reads CASSPTQYERGAFF. Here the CDR3 DNA reads TGTGCCAGCTCACCAACCCAGTATGAACGGGGAGCTTTCTTT. Looking up the rest from reference TRBV18 and TRBJ1-1 gives the full variable domain: NAGVMQNPRHLVRRRGQEARLRCSPMKGHSHVYWYRQLPEEGLKFMVYLQKENIIDESGMPKERFSAEFPKEGPSILRIQQVVRGDSAAYFCASSPTQYERGAFFGQGTRLTVV.

The chain carries TRBV30 and TRBJ2-7; 12 bases are shared with TRBD2. V lost 3 bases, J lost 6 bases, and 6 bases stayed unmatched. The CDR3 has 14 amino acids. CDR1 GTSNPN and CDR2 SVGIG come from the germline V gene (reference sequence). CDR3 residues: CAWSGLAGRGEQYF. Written as DNA, the CDR3 is TGTGCCTGGAGCGGACTAGCGGGAAGGGGCGAGCAGTACTTC. Full variable domain (rest looked up from reference TRBV30 and TRBJ2-7): SQTIHQWPATLVQPVGSPLSLECTVEGTSNPNLYWYRQAAGRGLQLLFYSVGIGQISSEVPQNLSASRPQDRQFILSSKKLLLSDSGFYLCAWSGLAGRGEQYFGPGTRLTVT.

The CDR3 DNA sequence: TGTGCCAGCAGCTCCGCTAGCGGACGCTCCTACAATGAGCAGTTCTTC. Translation: CASSSASGRSYNEQFF. This chain connects TRBV7-9 to TRBJ2-1; 7 bases match TRBD2. J lost 0 bases, V lost 4 bases, and 6 bases had no gene match. The CDR3 is 16 amino acids. Germline CDR1 reads SEHNR; CDR2 reads FQNEAQ (reference sequence).

The chain has TRBV30 and TRBJ1-1; a possible D gene is TRBD1 (5 bases). From germline, CDR1 is GTSNPN and CDR2 SVGIG (reference sequence). The V end lost 1 base, the J end lost 0 bases, and 12 bases lay between the germline ends. CDR3 length equals 15 residues. In DNA form, the CDR3 reads TGTGCCTGGAGTGAGGGGTACAGCATGAACACTGAAGCTTTCTTT. It yields the protein CAWSEGYSMNTEAFF.

CDR3 in DNA: TGTGCCAGCAGTGGGACAGGGAACAATTCACCCCTCCACTTT. Its protein product is CASSGTGNNSPLHF. The chain carries TRBV25-1 and TRBJ1-6, with 8 positions matching TRBD1. The CDR3 totals 14 residues. V lost 4 bases, J lost 7 bases, and 3 bases stayed unmatched. The germline V gene has CDR1 MGHDK and CDR2 SYGVNS.